This TCR beta chain stems from a study of cytomegalovirus exposure and HLA in healthy donors. Study-level points and caveats: Earlier analysis found most TCR beta V segments productive about 90% or about 30% of the time.

Primers for the PCR totalled 60 Vbeta and 13 Jbeta. Produced via immunoSEQ multiplex PCR; TCRdb's table is partial and in-frame only. This sample yields 77,000 or so clones, of which 84% are seen a single time; about 19% belongs to the top ten. The CDR3 extends over 13 amino acids. Deletions cut 1 base from V and 3 bases from J, with 6 bases between. The germline V gene encodes CDR1 LGHNA and CDR2 YSLEER. This clone was counted a few times. The antigen is unknown. This TCR was sampled from an older man in good health and CMV-seropositive. The V call is TRBV4-3, the J call TRBJ1-2, with D tentatively TRBD1 (6 bases). The sample consisted of PBMCs. CDR3 residues: CASSQGQDYGYTF. The DNA for the CDR3 is TGCGCCAGCAGCCAAGGACAGGACTATGGCTACACCTTC.